This record looks at one T cell receptor (beta chain) sequence and its context. Its antigen is undetermined. The read terminates 3 residues before the CDR3 end, so the remaining end is supplied by the germline J gene. These data belong to a study of T cells in women clearing cervical HPV infection. Across the study: Control women cleared a single incident HPV16 infection within 12 months. Study conclusions and caveats: CIN3+ cases had significantly higher TCR richness than controls; evenness did not differ.

Prevalent HPV16 infections were excluded; only incident single HPV16 infections included. Dot-blot hybridization genotyped cervical HPV amplified with MY09/MY11 PCR. There are 15 residues in the CDR3. The germline CDR1 and CDR2 sequences are LNHDA and SQIVND (reference sequence). TCRdb's copy holds only in-frame clones and misses some; the assay was immunoSEQ multiplex PCR. This sample contains more than 20,000 clones. The clonotype originates from a woman between 18 and 69 years old with a cervical HPV16 infection that either progressed to CIN3+ or cleared (not recorded which). This sequence joins TRBV19 and TRBJ1-2, with D uncertain. The sample comprised blood buffy coat. CDR3 DNA (partial): TGTGCCAGTAGTAAACTAGCGGACCCCTCCTACGAC. Its translation: CASSKLADPSYD. The full-length CDR3 reads as CASSKLADPSYDYTF.